The 15 T cell receptor beta chains below all came from one sample that was sequenced in a study of blood T cell repertoires in COVID-19. The table came from immunoSEQ multiplex PCR; TCRdb's copy has only in-frame clones and leaves some out. There are over 250,000 clones in the sample; around nine tenths occur only once, and less than 3% lies in the top ten. Sequences were obtained from PBMCs or T cells enriched from blood (not recorded which). These receptors all come from a woman younger than 30 who had recovered from COVID-19.

The chain combines TRBV28 with TRBJ2-3, with D possibly matching TRBD1 (5 bases). Germline V lookup: CDR1 MDHEN, CDR2 SYDVKM. The CDR3 is made up of 16 amino acids. V lost 2 bases, J lost 1 base, and 13 bases lay in between. CDR3 residues: CASSLGAVLGTDTQYF. The CDR3 DNA reads as TGTGCCAGCAGTTTAGGGGCGGTGCTTGGCACAGATACGCAGTATTTT.

The chain is built from TRBV2 and TRBJ1-2; TRBD1 matches at 7 bases. Unmatched junction bases numbered 11, after V lost 9 bases and J lost 4 bases. Germline CDR1 SNHLY, CDR2 FYNNEI. The CDR3 is 14 amino acids. The CDR3 reads CARTRGGAVYGYTF. In DNA, the CDR3 is TGTGCCAGGACTCGAGGGGGCGCGGTCTATGGCTACACCTTC.

The chain recombines TRBV4-3 with TRBJ1-5; tentatively, D is TRBD1 (6 bases). This CDR3 contains 16 residues. V was clipped by 1 base and J by 4 bases, with 14 bases between them. CDR1 LGHNA and CDR2 YSLEER come from the germline V gene. The CDR3 loop is CASSQGYTGQNQPQHF. As DNA, the CDR3 is TGCGCCAGCAGCCAAGGTTATACAGGACAGAATCAGCCCCAGCATTTT.

The chain uses TRBV5-1 and TRBJ1-1, with 8 positions matching TRBD1. J gave up 1 base and V 4 bases, and 6 bases lay outside the gene matches. The CDR3 spans 15 residues. Per germline, CDR1 SGHRS and CDR2 YFSETQ. This CDR3 reads CASSRSGTGNTEAFF. The CDR3 DNA reads TGCGCCAGCAGCCGTTCAGGGACAGGGAACACTGAAGCTTTCTTT.

This chain joins TRBV2 and TRBJ1-4; weak D call: TRBD1 (5 bases). Trimming removed 4 bases at V and 6 bases at J, with 12 bases between. This CDR3 comprises 14 residues. CDR1 and CDR2 (germline): SNHLY, FYNNEI. CDR3 amino acids: CASSVAGQYEKLFF. CDR3 DNA sequence: TGTGCCAGCAGTGTCGCGGGGCAATATGAAAAACTGTTTTTT.

The chain carries TRBV3-1 (or the pseudogene TRBV3-2) and TRBJ1-3; 7 nucleotides align to TRBD1. Germline CDR1 is LGHDT and CDR2 is YNNKEL (reference sequence). This CDR3 is 17 amino acids long. Losses at the gene ends were 0 bases for V and 4 bases for J; bases not matched to a gene: 9. Here the CDR3 reads CASSQDRVQGQGNTIYF. For the CDR3, the DNA is TGTGCCAGCAGCCAAGATCGGGTCCAGGGACAGGGAAACACCATATATTTT.

This chain uses TRBV5-1 with TRBJ2-7; 8 nucleotides match TRBD1. V dropped 0 bases and J dropped 4; count of bases not matched to a gene: 3. There are 14 residues in the CDR3. Germline assignment: CDR1 SGHRS and CDR2 YFSETQ. Here the CDR3 reads CASSLETGGYEQYF. In DNA, the CDR3 is TGCGCCAGCAGCTTGGAAACAGGGGGGTACGAGCAGTACTTC.

On this clone: At one end the junction does not follow the germline gene, possibly because of a read error. This rearrangement joins TRBV5-1 to TRBJ2-3, with 7 bases matching TRBD1. From germline, CDR1 is SGHRS and CDR2 YFSETQ. This CDR3 is built from 14 residues. The CDR3 reads CASSLDRFPDTQYF. DNA for the CDR3: TGCGCCAGCAGTTTGGACAGGTTTCCAGATACGCAGTATTTT.

The chain uses TRBV13 and TRBJ2-2, with TRBD2 identical over 14 bases. The V and J ends lost 5 bases and 5 bases, in that order; junction bases with no gene match: 10. The CDR3 contains 18 residues. Per germline, CDR1 PRHDT and CDR2 FYEKMQ (reference sequence). CDR3 residues: CASSESTSGRAETGELFF. The CDR3 region has the DNA TGTGCCAGCAGCGAATCGACTAGCGGGAGGGCAGAGACCGGGGAGCTGTTTTTT.

This chain links TRBV5-1 with TRBJ1-2, with 7 bases matching TRBD1. Per germline, CDR1 SGHRS and CDR2 YFSETQ. The V and J ends lost 0 bases and 6 bases, in that order; junction bases with no gene match: 2. The CDR3 has 13 residues. The CDR3 DNA sequence: TGCGCCAGCAGCTTGGACAGGGGTGATGGCTACACCTTC. Amino acid sequence: CASSLDRGDGYTF.

This clone showed up many times. V usage is TRBV29-1 and J usage is TRBJ1-1; D is uncertain. Germline V gene sequence: CDR1 SQVTM, CDR2 ANQGSEA. The germline V and J ends were trimmed by 7 bases and 2 bases, with 11 bases remaining between them. CDR3 length equals 12 residues. The CDR3 here is CSATEFNTEAFF. The CDR3 DNA reads as TGCAGCGCTACAGAATTCAACACTGAAGCTTTCTTT.

This chain connects TRBV6-1 to TRBJ1-5, with D hard to call. V dropped 3 bases and J dropped 1 base, with 10 bases sitting between them. The CDR3 is made up of 15 amino acids. CDR1 MNHNS and CDR2 SASEGT come from the germline V gene. The CDR3 protein is CASSDIRNSNQPQHF. Here the CDR3 DNA reads TGTGCCAGCAGTGATATCAGGAACAGCAATCAGCCCCAGCATTTT.

The chain joins TRBV5-6 to TRBJ2-5; the match to TRBD2 covers 11 bases. Unmatched junction bases numbered 9, after V lost 3 bases and J lost 5 bases. CDR1 is SGHDT and CDR2 is YYEEEE in the germline V gene. The CDR3 covers 16 residues. CDR3 protein: CASSSRITSGSETQYF. CDR3 nucleotides: TGTGCCAGCAGCTCCCGTATCACTAGCGGGAGTGAGACCCAGTACTTC.

The chain uses TRBV5-1 and TRBJ2-3, with D possibly being TRBD1 (5 bases). Trimming took off 6 bases at V and 1 base at J, with 18 bases between the two ends. The CDR3 totals 16 residues. The germline gives CDR1 SGHRS, CDR2 YFSETQ. The CDR3 DNA reads as TGCGCCAGCATGGGGCCTCTAGGCCGTGGCACAGATACGCAGTATTTT. Its protein is CASMGPLGRGTDTQYF.

V gene TRBV9 combines with J gene TRBJ2-7, with D tentatively TRBD2 (5 bases). Germline assignment: CDR1 SGDLS and CDR2 YYNGEE. Trimming shortened V by 3 bases and J by 2 bases, and 12 bases separated the two germline ends. The CDR3 totals 14 residues. The CDR3 bases are TGTGCCAGCAGCGCTTCCAAGGGAGCCTACGAGCAGTACTTC. Translation: CASSASKGAYEQYF.